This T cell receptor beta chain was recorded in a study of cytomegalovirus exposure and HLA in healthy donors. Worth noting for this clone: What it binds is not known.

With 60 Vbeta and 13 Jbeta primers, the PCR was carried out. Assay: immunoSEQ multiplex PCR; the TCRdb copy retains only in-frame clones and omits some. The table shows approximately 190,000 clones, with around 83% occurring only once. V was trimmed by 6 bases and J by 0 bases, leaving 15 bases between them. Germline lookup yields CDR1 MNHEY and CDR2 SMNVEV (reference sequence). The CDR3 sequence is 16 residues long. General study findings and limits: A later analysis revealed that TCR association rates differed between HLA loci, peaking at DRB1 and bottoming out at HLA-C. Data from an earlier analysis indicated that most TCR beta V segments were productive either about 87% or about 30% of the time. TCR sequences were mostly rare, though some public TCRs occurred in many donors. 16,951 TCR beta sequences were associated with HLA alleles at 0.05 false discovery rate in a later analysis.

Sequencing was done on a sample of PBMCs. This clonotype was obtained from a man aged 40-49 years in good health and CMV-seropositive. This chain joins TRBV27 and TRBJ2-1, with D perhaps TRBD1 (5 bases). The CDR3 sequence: CASSGSGRDSYNEQFF. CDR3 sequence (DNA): TGTGCCAGCAGCGGAAGTGGCAGGGACTCCTACAATGAGCAGTTCTTC.